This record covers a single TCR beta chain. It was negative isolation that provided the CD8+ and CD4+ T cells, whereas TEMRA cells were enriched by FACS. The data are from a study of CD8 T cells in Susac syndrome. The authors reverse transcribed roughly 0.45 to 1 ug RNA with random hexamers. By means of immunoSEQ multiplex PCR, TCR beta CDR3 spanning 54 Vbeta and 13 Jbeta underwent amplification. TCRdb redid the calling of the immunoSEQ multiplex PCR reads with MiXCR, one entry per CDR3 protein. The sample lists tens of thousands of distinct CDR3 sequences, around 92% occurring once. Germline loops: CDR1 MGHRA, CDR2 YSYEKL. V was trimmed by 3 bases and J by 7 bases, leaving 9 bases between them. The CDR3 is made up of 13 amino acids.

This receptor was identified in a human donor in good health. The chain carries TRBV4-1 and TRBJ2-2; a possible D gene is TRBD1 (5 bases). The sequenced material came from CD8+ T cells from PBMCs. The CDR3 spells CASSHQQVGELFF. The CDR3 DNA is TGCGCCAGCAGCCACCAACAGGTCGGGGAGCTGTTTTTT.